These T cell receptor beta chains were read from a single sample in a study of vaccination and CD4 T cells after COVID-19. These receptors have no known antigen. TCRdb reanalysed the PCR reads using MiXCR and keeps one entry per CDR3 protein. The data show 15,000 to 20,000 distinct CDR3 sequences, around 28% seen once. What was sequenced was cultured CD4+ T cells from blood. The receptors here all came from a human donor with COVID-19. The CDR3 runs from the conserved cysteine through the conserved F or W. Each record gives: D gene, V gene, clone size, J gene, CDR3 DNA, CDR3 protein. A D gene is named only where the DNA matches it firmly. Not every row has a clone size; where given, it reads once, few, many or a size class.

d_gene: TRBD1
v_gene: TRBV27
abundance: few
j_gene: TRBJ2-2
CDR3nt: TGTGCCAGCAGGCACGGGACAGGGGGCCCCTACACCGGGGAGCTGTTTTTT
CDR3aa: CASRHGTGGPYTGELFF

d_gene: -
v_gene: TRBV19
abundance: few
j_gene: TRBJ1-1
CDR3nt: TGTGCCAGTAGTATAGGGAACAGAAGGAACACTGAAGCTTTCTTT
CDR3aa: CASSIGNRRNTEAFF

d_gene: -
v_gene: TRBV20-1
abundance: few
j_gene: TRBJ1-1
CDR3nt: TGCAGTGCTGGAGTGGGGGACACTGAAGCTTTCTTT
CDR3aa: CSAGVGDTEAFF

d_gene: TRBD2
v_gene: TRBV28
abundance: -
j_gene: TRBJ2-1
CDR3nt: TGTGCCAGCAGTTTGGGACTAGCAAACAATGAGCAGTTCTTC
CDR3aa: CASSLGLANNEQFF

d_gene: TRBD1
v_gene: TRBV20-1
abundance: -
j_gene: TRBJ2-7
CDR3nt: TGCAGTGCTAGGCCCGGGACAGGGGGCTACGAGCAGTACTTC
CDR3aa: CSARPGTGGYEQYF

d_gene: -
v_gene: TRBV7-2
abundance: -
j_gene: TRBJ2-7
CDR3nt: TGTGCCAGCAGCTTAGAGTGGGGGAAAGTCCCCTACGAGCAGTACTTC
CDR3aa: CASSLEWGKVPYEQYF

d_gene: TRBD2
v_gene: TRBV6-1
abundance: -
j_gene: TRBJ2-7
CDR3nt: TGTGCCGCGGGGACTAGCGGGAGGGAGCAGTACTTC
CDR3aa: CAAGTSGREQYF

d_gene: -
v_gene: TRBV2
abundance: -
j_gene: TRBJ2-1
CDR3nt: TGTGCCAGCAGTGAACCGGGTGCTTACAATGAGCAGTTCTTC
CDR3aa: CASSEPGAYNEQFF

d_gene: TRBD1
v_gene: TRBV12-3/TRBV12-4
abundance: -
j_gene: TRBJ2-7
CDR3nt: TGTGCCAGCAGTTGGGGACAGGGGCCCTACGAGCAGTACTTC
CDR3aa: CASSWGQGPYEQYF

d_gene: TRBD1
v_gene: TRBV19
abundance: -
j_gene: TRBJ1-4
CDR3nt: TGTGCCAGTAAAGTCGGGACAGGGAACAATGAAAAACTGTTTTTT
CDR3aa: CASKVGTGNNEKLFF

d_gene: -
v_gene: TRBV28
abundance: few
j_gene: TRBJ2-2
CDR3nt: TGTGCCAGCAGGAAAGGGGGCACCGGGGAGCTGTTTTTT
CDR3aa: CASRKGGTGELFF

d_gene: -
v_gene: TRBV20-1
abundance: -
j_gene: TRBJ1-4
CDR3nt: TGCAGTGCTAGAGATCCTCCCGGGAATGAAAAACTGTTTTTT
CDR3aa: CSARDPPGNEKLFF

d_gene: -
v_gene: TRBV6-1
abundance: few
j_gene: TRBJ1-3
CDR3nt: TGTGCCAGCAGCACGGGTACGAACTCTGGAAACACCATATATTTT
CDR3aa: CASSTGTNSGNTIYF

d_gene: -
v_gene: TRBV29-1
abundance: few
j_gene: TRBJ1-2
CDR3nt: TGCAGCGCCGACACCACGGGGGTTTTGGGCTACACCTTC
CDR3aa: CSADTTGVLGYTF

d_gene: -
v_gene: TRBV11-3
abundance: -
j_gene: TRBJ1-2
CDR3nt: TGTGCCAGCAGCTTCTCCCAGGGGCTTGGCTACACCTTC
CDR3aa: CASSFSQGLGYTF

d_gene: TRBD1
v_gene: TRBV9
abundance: -
j_gene: TRBJ1-5
CDR3nt: TGTGCCAGCAGCGTAGGAGGGACAGGGGGCCTGGGCAATCAGCCCCAGCATTTT
CDR3aa: CASSVGGTGGLGNQPQHF

d_gene: -
v_gene: TRBV7-2
abundance: -
j_gene: TRBJ2-2
CDR3nt: TGTGCCAGCAGCTTAACCCTGGTCGCAGGGGAGCTGTTTTTT
CDR3aa: CASSLTLVAGELFF

d_gene: -
v_gene: TRBV7-2
abundance: -
j_gene: TRBJ1-3
CDR3nt: TGTGCCAGCAGCTTAGCCAACTCTGGAAACACCATATATTTT
CDR3aa: CASSLANSGNTIYF

d_gene: TRBD1
v_gene: TRBV5-6
abundance: few
j_gene: TRBJ2-7
CDR3nt: TGTGCCAGCAGCTCTGTTGGGACAGGGGACCCCTACGAGCAGTACTTC
CDR3aa: CASSSVGTGDPYEQYF

d_gene: -
v_gene: TRBV19
abundance: -
j_gene: TRBJ2-2
CDR3nt: TGTGCCAGTAAGGGGGCCGGGGGCACCGGGGAGCTGTTTTTT
CDR3aa: CASKGAGGTGELFF

d_gene: -
v_gene: TRBV20-1
abundance: few
j_gene: TRBJ2-3
CDR3nt: TGCAGTGCTAGAGATTTCGCCCTTGCAGATACGCAGTATTTT
CDR3aa: CSARDFALADTQYF

d_gene: -
v_gene: TRBV19
abundance: -
j_gene: TRBJ2-5
CDR3nt: TGTGCCAGTAGTTTATCGCGGGGCCAAGAGACCCAGTACTTC
CDR3aa: CASSLSRGQETQYF

d_gene: TRBD2
v_gene: TRBV9
abundance: -
j_gene: TRBJ2-7
CDR3nt: TGTGCCAGCAGCGTCCTAGCGGGGAACGAGCAGTACTTC
CDR3aa: CASSVLAGNEQYF

d_gene: TRBD1
v_gene: TRBV10-2
abundance: -
j_gene: TRBJ1-2
CDR3nt: TGCGCCAGCAGTGAGCCCTGGGGACAGGGGGACGGCTACACCTTC
CDR3aa: CASSEPWGQGDGYTF

d_gene: -
v_gene: TRBV19
abundance: few
j_gene: TRBJ1-6
CDR3nt: TGTGCCAGTAGTATGAAGGTCTATAATTCACCCCTCCACTTT
CDR3aa: CASSMKVYNSPLHF

d_gene: -
v_gene: TRBV20-1
abundance: few
j_gene: TRBJ1-1
CDR3nt: TGCAGTGCGAGAAGTCTAGGGGCTGAAGCTTTCTTT
CDR3aa: CSARSLGAEAFF

d_gene: -
v_gene: TRBV4-3
abundance: -
j_gene: TRBJ2-7
CDR3nt: TGCGCCAGCAGCCAGGCACTACAGGGATCTTACGAGCAGTACTTC
CDR3aa: CASSQALQGSYEQYF

d_gene: TRBD2
v_gene: TRBV20-1
abundance: few
j_gene: TRBJ2-3
CDR3nt: TGCAGTGCTAGATTGACGGGACTAGCGGGGCGGCTTGGGCAGTATTTT
CDR3aa: CSARLTGLAGRLGQYF

d_gene: TRBD1
v_gene: TRBV6-5
abundance: -
j_gene: TRBJ1-5
CDR3nt: TGTGCCAGCAGTTTGGGACAGGGTAATCAGCCCCAGCATTTT
CDR3aa: CASSLGQGNQPQHF

d_gene: TRBD1
v_gene: TRBV6-1
abundance: -
j_gene: TRBJ2-1
CDR3nt: TGTGCCAGCAGACAGGGGCCCTACAATGAGCAGTTCTTC
CDR3aa: CASRQGPYNEQFF

d_gene: -
v_gene: TRBV12-3/TRBV12-4
abundance: few
j_gene: TRBJ2-2
CDR3nt: TGTGCCAGCAGTCGCGCATCGCCGCTTGGTTCCACCGGGGAGCTGTTTTTT
CDR3aa: CASSRASPLGSTGELFF

d_gene: -
v_gene: TRBV7-2
abundance: -
j_gene: TRBJ2-2
CDR3nt: TGTGCCAGCAGCGCGGACGTCGGGGAGCTGTTTTTT
CDR3aa: CASSADVGELFF

d_gene: -
v_gene: TRBV7-9
abundance: -
j_gene: TRBJ2-7
CDR3nt: TGTGCCAGCAGCTTAGACAGCTCCTACGAGCAGTACTTC
CDR3aa: CASSLDSSYEQYF

d_gene: -
v_gene: TRBV5-1
abundance: -
j_gene: TRBJ2-5
CDR3nt: TGCGCCAGCAGCTTAGGGCTCCCAGAGACCCAGTACTTC
CDR3aa: CASSLGLPETQYF

d_gene: -
v_gene: TRBV4-1
abundance: -
j_gene: TRBJ1-2
CDR3nt: TGCGCCAGCAGCCAAGACCCTAACTATGGCTACACCTTC
CDR3aa: CASSQDPNYGYTF

d_gene: -
v_gene: TRBV12-3/TRBV12-4
abundance: -
j_gene: TRBJ1-6
CDR3nt: TGTGCCAGCAGTCGGAGACACGATAATTCACCCCTCCACTTT
CDR3aa: CASSRRHDNSPLHF

d_gene: TRBD2
v_gene: TRBV6-5
abundance: -
j_gene: TRBJ2-5
CDR3nt: TGTGCCAGCAGTTACGGCGGGCTAGCGGGGGCAGAGACCCAGTACTTC
CDR3aa: CASSYGGLAGAETQYF

d_gene: TRBD1
v_gene: TRBV5-4
abundance: -
j_gene: TRBJ2-1
CDR3nt: TGTGCCAGCAGCCTAAAACAGGGGGCTATCGGTGAGCAGTTCTTC
CDR3aa: CASSLKQGAIGEQFF

d_gene: TRBD1
v_gene: TRBV7-9
abundance: few
j_gene: TRBJ1-2
CDR3nt: TGTGCCAGCAGCCAGGGACAGGATGGCTACACCTTC
CDR3aa: CASSQGQDGYTF

d_gene: TRBD1
v_gene: TRBV4-1
abundance: -
j_gene: TRBJ1-2
CDR3nt: TGCGCCAGCAGCCAAGCTGACAGGGCGGATGGAGGCTACACCTTC
CDR3aa: CASSQADRADGGYTF

d_gene: -
v_gene: TRBV7-7
abundance: -
j_gene: TRBJ2-5
CDR3nt: TGTGCTAGCAGCTTAAGAGGAGAGACCCAGTACTTC
CDR3aa: CASSLRGETQYF

d_gene: TRBD2
v_gene: TRBV5-1
abundance: -
j_gene: TRBJ2-3
CDR3nt: TGCGCCAGCCATAGCGGGGGGGGGACAGATACGCAGTATTTT
CDR3aa: CASHSGGGTDTQYF

d_gene: TRBD2
v_gene: TRBV4-3
abundance: -
j_gene: TRBJ2-2
CDR3nt: TGCGCCAGCAGCCAAGATCCAGCGGGGGGTACGAACACCGGGGAGCTGTTTTTT
CDR3aa: CASSQDPAGGTNTGELFF

d_gene: -
v_gene: TRBV12-3/TRBV12-4
abundance: -
j_gene: TRBJ1-5
CDR3nt: TGTGCCAGCAGATCGGACAGTTCTCAGCCCCAGCATTTT
CDR3aa: CASRSDSSQPQHF

d_gene: -
v_gene: TRBV7-3
abundance: -
j_gene: TRBJ2-4
CDR3nt: TGTGCCAGCAGCTTAACGGAGAAAAACATTCAGTACTTC
CDR3aa: CASSLTEKNIQYF

d_gene: -
v_gene: TRBV5-4
abundance: few
j_gene: TRBJ1-2
CDR3nt: TGTGCCAGCAGCTTGGCCGGACAGTATGGCTACACCTTC
CDR3aa: CASSLAGQYGYTF

d_gene: -
v_gene: TRBV6-5
abundance: -
j_gene: TRBJ1-6
CDR3nt: TGTGCCAGCAGTTACATTGGGGAGCTAAATTCACCCCTCCACTTT
CDR3aa: CASSYIGELNSPLHF

d_gene: -
v_gene: TRBV19
abundance: -
j_gene: TRBJ1-2
CDR3nt: TGTGCCAGTAGTAGCCAGACTAACTATGGCTACACCTTC
CDR3aa: CASSSQTNYGYTF

d_gene: -
v_gene: TRBV6-5
abundance: -
j_gene: TRBJ2-1
CDR3nt: TGTGCCAGCAGTTACTCGATTCGGTCCCCTGGCGAGTTCTTC
CDR3aa: CASSYSIRSPGEFF

d_gene: TRBD2
v_gene: TRBV20-1
abundance: -
j_gene: TRBJ2-3
CDR3nt: TGCAGTGCTAGAGATATCTGGACTAGCGGGGGGCCTGTGGATACGCAGTATTTT
CDR3aa: CSARDIWTSGGPVDTQYF

d_gene: TRBD2
v_gene: TRBV6-1
abundance: few
j_gene: TRBJ2-4
CDR3nt: TGTGCCAGCAGGTCGACTAGCGGGAAAAACATTCAGTACTTC
CDR3aa: CASRSTSGKNIQYF

d_gene: -
v_gene: TRBV2
abundance: -
j_gene: TRBJ2-2
CDR3nt: TGTGCCAGCCGAGGCCGTCCCCCTGGGGCCGGGGAGCTGTTTTTT
CDR3aa: CASRGRPPGAGELFF